This T cell receptor beta chain was recorded in a study of blood T cell repertoires in COVID-19. This CDR3 spans 14 amino acids. With 1 base removed from V and 3 bases from J, the gap between germline ends came to 10 bases. The germline V gene encodes CDR1 SGHRS and CDR2 YFSETQ. Methods used by the authors: Cell counts per sample came from amplifying reference gene primers. Clones were read by immunoSEQ multiplex PCR, and TCRdb kept only the in-frame ones, dropping some. The DNA was the basis for D and trimming; V, J and clone size are from that table. There are approximately 300,000 clones in the sample; about 89% occur only once, and around 4.4% lies in the top ten.

The chain uses TRBV5-1 and TRBJ1-2; no firm D call. The receptor was derived from a man in his forties or fifties with acute or convalescent COVID-19. Sequences were obtained from peripheral blood. The CDR3, as DNA: TGCGCCAGCAGCTTGAAAAACGGTGACTATGGCTACACCTTC. It codes for CASSLKNGDYGYTF.